The sequence of this T cell receptor (beta chain) was determined in a study of cytomegalovirus exposure and HLA in healthy donors (dated by TCRdb to 2017 to 2019). Regarding the complete study: In an earlier analysis of several hundred of the donors, under 300 Gb of sequence data and 90 million to 120 million unique TCR beta sequences from about 179 million T cells were reported. Typing coverage varied by locus: 629-630 donors for A, B, C, DRB1 and DQB1; approximately 500 for DQA1; some 610 for DPA1; roughly 470 for DPB1. In an earlier analysis of several hundred of the donors, high-throughput TCR beta sequencing was used to judge whether each TCR beta V gene segment behaved as functional or pseudogenic. Rather than using new phenotypic data, the later analysis identified candidate immune exposures from TCR beta sequences and from how often those sequences occurred across donors. The genetic ancestry cluster associated with self-reported Caucasian donors included roughly four fifths of the approximately 410 genotyped donors. On average, around 240,000 unique TCR beta nucleotide sequences were sequenced per donor among a few hundred genotyped donors of the cohort, with roughly 19% of those sequences being non-productive. A later genetic analysis used genome-wide SNP genotypes for about 60% of the 666 donors, treating that subset as a discovery cohort. The study was designed to test whether signatures of past pathogen exposure could be identified by cataloging public T cell receptors. HLA typing included class I and class II loci at four-digit resolution. To predict cytomegalovirus infection status, the study brought together high-throughput TCR immunosequencing, statistical association of individual TCRs with disease status, and machine learning. All discovery cohort repertoires had been generated on a single sequencing platform. Donor age, sex, ethnicity and CMV serostatus were compiled alongside the repertoire data. In addition to the first cohort of 500 to 850 subjects, a separate validation cohort of over 90 different subjects was used. The study used immunosequencing to profile the T cell repertoires of more than 650 subjects and linked those repertoires to cytomegalovirus serostatus. A later analysis re-analyzed previously published TCR beta repertoires from about 730 donors and added high-resolution HLA genotyping to study TCR occurrence patterns. Five DR-DQ haplotypes were handled as single units for association and clustering because linkage in the cohort was strong. An early release that covered roughly 600 HLA-typed donors contained approximately 300 gigabases of sequencing data and some 87 million unique TCR sequences.

The cohort comprised more than 550 healthy bone marrow donors. All cohort members were sampled while nominally healthy, although unrecorded immune exposures were likely present. The donor was CMV seropositive and belonged to the group of about 290 seropositive cohort members. Every donor gave a peripheral blood sample, and the peripheral blood mononuclear cells from that sample were used for TCR beta sequencing. The Qiagen DNeasy Blood Extraction Kit was used to extract genomic DNA from the blood cell samples. Library preparation used the immunoSEQ multiplex PCR assay. For the multiplex PCR, a mixture combining 60 forward primers for TCR Vbeta segments and 13 reverse primers for TCR Jbeta segments was used. The CDR3 region of rearranged TCR beta genes was amplified from genomic DNA with a multiplex PCR assay. On the Illumina HiSeq System, the amplified TCR beta libraries were sequenced as 87-base-pair reads. Concerning the study's data processing: Across the roughly 700 repertoires, a later analysis counted 80 million or so unique TCR beta chains, some 11 million of which were shared by at least two donors. A nearest-neighbor algorithm error-corrected the raw reads and collapsed the reads into unique sequences, merging closely related sequences to remove PCR and sequencing errors. Alignment of CDR3 sequences to IMGT reference sequences was used to assign V, D and J gene segments. For a sequence to be retained, a match of at least six nucleotides was required to both a V gene segment and a J gene segment. Rearrangements were classified as productive when the CDR3 lacked stop codons and remained in frame with V and J, and all other rearrangements were classified as non-productive. CDR3 was defined by IMGT convention, running from the second conserved V-encoded cysteine to the conserved J-encoded phenylalanine. Sequences without an unambiguous match to a single V gene segment were excluded from the earlier analysis of approximately 560 of the donors. In an earlier analysis of more than 500 of the donors, a V segment was called functional when productive rearrangements were above 56.7%, and segregating when the standard deviation between donors exceeded 5%. A statistical classification framework was built for diagnosing cytomegalovirus status from the catalog of TCR beta chain sequences. In a later analysis, TCR nucleotide sequences were compared against IMGT/GENE-DB human TR gene sequences so that V and J genes could be assigned. A later analysis assigned CDR3 sequences and most-parsimonious VDJ recombination scenarios with the TCRdist pipeline. In a later analysis, every TCR beta chain was defined by the combination of its CDR3 amino acid sequence and its V-gene family, and reads without a unique V-gene family were dropped. A later analysis removed nearly 600 highly shared, low-generation-probability nucleotide sequences to deal with suspected cross-contamination and a sequencing artifact. A later analysis calculated a clonal expansion index for each public chain from normalized within-repertoire ranks of inferred template counts. Generation probabilities in a later analysis came from a VDJ recombination model fitted to out-of-frame rearrangements, and those results were checked against IGoR. In a later analysis, TCR-TCR, TCR-HLA and TCR-CMV co-occurrence was scored with hypergeometric tests, and a repertoire-size bias correction was applied to TCR pairs. A later analysis estimated false discovery rates by permuting HLA or CMV assignments 20 times. In a later analysis, co-occurring TCRs were grouped with DBSCAN, and TCRdist sequence similarity was added when clustering was performed within HLA-allele-positive subsets. Repertoires with fewer than 30,000 or more than 120,000 public chains, plus five repertoires with anomalous nucleotide sharing, were excluded from co-occurrence clustering. TCRdb took this table from immuneACCESS and kept in-frame rearrangements with V and J called. Such tables lack part of the clones; where checked against another copy, unresolved V genes explain under half of the gap, and the rest is unexplained. That table supplies the V and J calls and clone size; D and trimming were determined from the DNA. The sample table holds fewer than 110,000 clones, of which under 80% were seen once. The leading ten clones occupy approximately 14% of the sample.

Beyond this particular receptor, the publication reports: A further reported finding was that TCR beta sequences accurately predicted the HLA-A and HLA-B alleles for most subjects in the first cohort. The 87-base-pair reads could not distinguish some IMGT-functional V segments, including TRBV6-2 and TRBV6-3, so those segments were excluded. Most CMV-associated TCR beta chains appeared to be HLA-restricted in a later analysis, and the HLA associations seemed to be driven largely by CMV exposure. HLA typing was unavailable for some donors at each locus, so association tests used only the typed subset. In an earlier analysis of some 500 of the donors, most TCR beta V segments appeared in productive rearrangements about 90% or about 30% of the time, broadly matching IMGT annotations. While some public TCRs were present in many individuals, most TCR sequences turned up only very rarely across donors. Compared with equally common non-associated chains, HLA-associated TCR beta chains in a later analysis were more clonally expanded and had lower generation probabilities. In a later genetic analysis, a missense DCLRE1C variant was associated with V-gene and J-gene trimming of TCR beta chains, and the association was replicated in an independent cohort. Cytomegalovirus status was reported to be diagnosed by the classifier with high specificity and sensitivity in both the original and validation cohorts. Strong co-occurrence of HLA alleles, especially DR and DQ, made assigning TCR associations to individual alleles difficult. The presence/absence analyses assumed that sequencing depth was roughly uniform across donors, and that assumption may not be true. According to a later analysis, TCR association rates differed among HLA loci, with DRB1 alleles showing the most associated TCRs and HLA-C alleles showing the fewest. At a false discovery rate of 0.05, a later analysis linked 15,000 to 20,000 TCR beta sequences to specific HLA alleles. Because counts were too low, about 18 rarely observed V segments, including chromosome 9 orphons, were left out of the earlier analysis of 587 of the donors. A later genetic analysis reported fewer N-insertions in productive TCRs among donors in an Asian-associated ancestry cluster than the roughly 670-donor mean. The study listed around 160 TCR beta chains as associated with cytomegalovirus. The only immune exposure information available for the cohort was CMV serostatus. A later analysis reported that several top co-occurrence clusters appeared linked to parvovirus B19, influenza, CMV and Epstein-Barr virus. The sequencing pipeline was judged likely to have produced a cluster of highly shared sequence variants as a technical artifact. In vitro tests confirmed that a few of the cytomegalovirus-associated TCR beta chains recognize cytomegalovirus antigens. Linkage disequilibrium might explain the correlated functional status among segregating V segments, but an unknown experimental factor could not be ruled out. It was suggested by the authors that the approach could potentially be generalized to other disease states and immunological phenotypes. The cohort was sequenced for TCR beta chains only, and without alpha or paired-chain data the features that could be detected were limited.

This clone was recorded a few times. Its target antigen remains unknown. Base qualities are not at hand, and no much larger clone is one base apart. Based on the germline V gene, the CDR1 and CDR2 sequences are MGHRA and YSYEKL. There are 12 amino acids in the CDR3, from cysteine to phenylalanine inclusive. Only the CDR3 portion is preserved as DNA: 36 bases, with reading frame beginning at the first base. V gives up 3 bases and J gives up 7 bases, and the segment between their germline ends measures 6 bases. The TCR was taken from a woman in her 40s in good health and CMV-seropositive. The chain employs TRBV4-1 and TRBJ2-2, with no D gene named confidently. The source material was PBMCs. CDR3 loop: CASSQSRGELFF. The DNA reads as follows: TGCGCCAGCAGCCAGAGCCGCGGGGAGCTGTTTTTT.